Described below is a single T cell receptor beta chain sequence and its context. The data belong to a study of blood T cell repertoires in COVID-19. Study in general: COVID-19 samples from acute and convalescent phases originated in the United States, Italy and Spain. In each case, the material was cDNA or gDNA derived from T cells, B-cell-depleted T cells, or PBMCs.

The CDR3 is 15 amino acids. The V end lost 6 bases, the J end lost 3 bases, and 18 bases lay between the germline ends. The germline V gene encodes CDR1 MNHEY and CDR2 SVGAGI. Assay used: immunoSEQ multiplex PCR; TCRdb lists only in-frame clones, some missing. The sample lists roughly 100,000 clones, about 90% seen once, with 2% to 2.5% in the top ten. The chain carries TRBV6-5 and TRBJ2-7, with TRBD2 as a possible D gene (8 bases). The sequence was obtained from a man aged 50 to 59 with active COVID-19. Source material: peripheral blood. CDR3 DNA sequence: TGTGCCAGCAGGGTTAGCGGGACAGTAAACTACGAGCAGTACTTC. Encoded protein: CASRVSGTVNYEQYF.